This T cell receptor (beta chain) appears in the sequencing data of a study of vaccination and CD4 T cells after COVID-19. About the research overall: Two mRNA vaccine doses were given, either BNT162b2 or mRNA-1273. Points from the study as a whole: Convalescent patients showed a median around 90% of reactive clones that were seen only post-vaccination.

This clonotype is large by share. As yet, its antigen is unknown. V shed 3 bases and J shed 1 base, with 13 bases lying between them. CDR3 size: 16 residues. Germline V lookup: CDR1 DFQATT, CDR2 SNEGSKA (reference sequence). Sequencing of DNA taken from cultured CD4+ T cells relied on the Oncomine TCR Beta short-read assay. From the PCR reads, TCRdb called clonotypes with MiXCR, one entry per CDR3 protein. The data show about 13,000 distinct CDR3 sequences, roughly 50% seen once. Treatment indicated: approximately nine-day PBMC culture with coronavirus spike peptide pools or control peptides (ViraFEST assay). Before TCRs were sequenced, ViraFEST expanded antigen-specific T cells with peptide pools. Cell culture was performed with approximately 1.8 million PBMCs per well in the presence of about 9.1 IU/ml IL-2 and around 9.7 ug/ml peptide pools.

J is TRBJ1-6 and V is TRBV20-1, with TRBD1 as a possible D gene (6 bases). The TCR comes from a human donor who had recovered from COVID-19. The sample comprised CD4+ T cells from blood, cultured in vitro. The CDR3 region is CSASTPTGSYNSPLHF. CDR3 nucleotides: TGCAGTGCTAGTACCCCGACAGGTTCCTATAATTCACCCCTCCACTTT.